The 2 T cell receptor beta chains below come from one sample, sequenced in a study of cytomegalovirus exposure and HLA in healthy donors. Amplification used 60 Vbeta primers and 13 Jbeta primers. TCRdb keeps only in-frame clones here, not all; method: immunoSEQ multiplex PCR. The data show some 120,000 clones, about three quarters seen once. The source material was PBMCs. These receptors were taken from a human donor in good health.

The gene calls are TRBV28 and TRBJ1-1, with D uncertain. This CDR3 spans 10 amino acids. The V end lost 4 bases, the J end lost 6 bases, and 3 bases lay between the germline ends. Per germline, CDR1 MDHEN and CDR2 SYDVKM. The CDR3 loop reads CASSSSEAFF. CDR3 sequence (DNA): TGTGCCAGCAGTTCTTCTGAAGCTTTCTTT.

The sample holds a few counts of this clone. This sequence joins TRBV5-1 and TRBJ1-1; D is perhaps TRBD1 (5 bases). Trimming removed 6 bases from V and 0 bases from J, with 18 bases in between. Germline V CDR1 and CDR2: SGHRS, YFSETQ. This CDR3 spans 16 amino acids. CDR3 in DNA: TGCGCCAGCACCCCTCGGGGGGAAACGATGAACACTGAAGCTTTCTTT. Translation gives CASTPRGETMNTEAFF. Combining the CDR3 with reference TRBV5-1 and TRBJ1-1 gives the whole variable domain KAGVTQTPRYLIKTRGQQVTLSCSPISGHRSVSWYQQTPGQGLQFLFEYFSETQRNKGNFPGRFSGRQFSNSRSEMNVSTLELGDSALYLCASTPRGETMNTEAFFGQGTRLTVV.